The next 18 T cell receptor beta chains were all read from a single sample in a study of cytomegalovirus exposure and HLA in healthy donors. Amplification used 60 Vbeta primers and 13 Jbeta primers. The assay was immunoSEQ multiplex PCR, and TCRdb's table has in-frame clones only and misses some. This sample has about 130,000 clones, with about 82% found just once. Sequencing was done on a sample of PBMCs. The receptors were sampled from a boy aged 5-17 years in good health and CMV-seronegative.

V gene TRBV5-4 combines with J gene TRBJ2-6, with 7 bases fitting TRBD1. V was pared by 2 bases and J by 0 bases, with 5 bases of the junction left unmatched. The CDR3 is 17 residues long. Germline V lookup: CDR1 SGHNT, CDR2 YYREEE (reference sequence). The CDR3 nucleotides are TGTGCCAGCAGCTTCGACAGGGTTATCTCTGGGGCCAACGTCCTGACTTTC. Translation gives CASSFDRVISGANVLTF.

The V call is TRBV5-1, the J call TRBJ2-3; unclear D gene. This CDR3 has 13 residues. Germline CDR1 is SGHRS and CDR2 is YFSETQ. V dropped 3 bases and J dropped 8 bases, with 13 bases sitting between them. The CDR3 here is CASSSPPHGTQYF. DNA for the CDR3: TGCGCCAGCAGCTCACCCCCCCACGGTACGCAGTATTTT.

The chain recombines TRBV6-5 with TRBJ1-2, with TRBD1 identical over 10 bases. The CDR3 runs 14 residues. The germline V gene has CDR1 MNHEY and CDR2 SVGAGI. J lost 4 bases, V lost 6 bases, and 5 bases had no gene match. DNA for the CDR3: TGTGCCAGCAGCCTGACAGGGGGCGGCTATGGCTACACCTTC. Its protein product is CASSLTGGGYGYTF.

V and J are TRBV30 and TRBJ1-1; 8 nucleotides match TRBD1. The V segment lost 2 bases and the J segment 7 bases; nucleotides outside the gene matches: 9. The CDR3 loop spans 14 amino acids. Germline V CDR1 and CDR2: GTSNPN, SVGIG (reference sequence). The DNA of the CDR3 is TGTGCCTGGAGTCTAGACAGGGGCCCTGGTGAAGCTTTCTTT. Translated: CAWSLDRGPGEAFF.

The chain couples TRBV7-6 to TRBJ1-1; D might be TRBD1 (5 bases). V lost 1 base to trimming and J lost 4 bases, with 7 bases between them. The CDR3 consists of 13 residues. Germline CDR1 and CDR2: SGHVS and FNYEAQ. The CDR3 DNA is TGTGCCAGCAGCTTAGAAGGGGTCACTGAAGCTTTCTTT. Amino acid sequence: CASSLEGVTEAFF. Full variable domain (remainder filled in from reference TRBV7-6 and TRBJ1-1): GAGVSQSPRYKVTKRGQDVALRCDPISGHVSLYWYRQALGQGPEFLTYFNYEAQQDKSGLPNDRFSAERPEGSISTLTIQRTEQRDSAMYRCASSLEGVTEAFFGQGTRLTVV.

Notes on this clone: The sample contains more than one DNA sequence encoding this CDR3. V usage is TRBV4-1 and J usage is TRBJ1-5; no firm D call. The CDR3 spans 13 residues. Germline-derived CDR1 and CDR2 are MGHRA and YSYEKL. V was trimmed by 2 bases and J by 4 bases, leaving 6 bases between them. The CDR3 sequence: CASSQPGNQPQHF. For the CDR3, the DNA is TGCGCCAGCAGCCAACCGGGGAATCAGCCCCAGCATTTT.

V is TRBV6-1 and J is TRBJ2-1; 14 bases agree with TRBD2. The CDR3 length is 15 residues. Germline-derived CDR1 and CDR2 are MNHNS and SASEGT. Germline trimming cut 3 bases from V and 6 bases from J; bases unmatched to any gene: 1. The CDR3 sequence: CASSEGLAGVNEQFF. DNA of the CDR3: TGTGCCAGCAGTGAGGGACTAGCGGGAGTCAATGAGCAGTTCTTC.

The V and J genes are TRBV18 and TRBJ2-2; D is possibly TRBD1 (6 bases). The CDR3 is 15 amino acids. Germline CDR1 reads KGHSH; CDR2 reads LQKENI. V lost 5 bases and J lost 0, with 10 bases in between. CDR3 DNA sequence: TGTGCCAGCTCATCTGGGACACCGAACACCGGGGAGCTGTTTTTT. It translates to CASSSGTPNTGELFF.

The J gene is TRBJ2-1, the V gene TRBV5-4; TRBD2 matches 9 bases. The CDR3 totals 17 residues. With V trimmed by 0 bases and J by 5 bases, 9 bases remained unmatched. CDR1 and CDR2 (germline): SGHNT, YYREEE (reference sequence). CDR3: CASSLDLAGGPHNEQFF. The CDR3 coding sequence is TGTGCCAGCAGCTTGGACCTCGCGGGAGGGCCCCACAATGAGCAGTTCTTC.

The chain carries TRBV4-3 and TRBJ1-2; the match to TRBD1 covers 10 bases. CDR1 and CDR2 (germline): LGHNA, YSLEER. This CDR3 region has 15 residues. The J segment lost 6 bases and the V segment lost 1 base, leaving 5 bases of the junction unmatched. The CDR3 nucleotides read TGCGCCAGCAGCCAAGGCGAGACAGGGGGCGATGGCTACACCTTC. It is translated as CASSQGETGGDGYTF.

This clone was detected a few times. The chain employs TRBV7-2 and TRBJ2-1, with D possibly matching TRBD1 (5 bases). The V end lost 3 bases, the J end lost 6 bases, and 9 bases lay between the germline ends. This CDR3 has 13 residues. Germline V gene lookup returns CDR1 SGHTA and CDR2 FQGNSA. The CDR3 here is CASSLWQGNEQFF. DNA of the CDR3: TGTGCCAGCAGCTTGTGGCAGGGCAATGAGCAGTTCTTC.

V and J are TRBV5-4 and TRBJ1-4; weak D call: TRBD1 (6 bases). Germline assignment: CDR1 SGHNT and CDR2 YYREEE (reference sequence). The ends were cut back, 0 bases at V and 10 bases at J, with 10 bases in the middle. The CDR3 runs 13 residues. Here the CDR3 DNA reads TGTGCCAGCAGCTTGGAGGGGGACGGAAAACTGTTTTTT. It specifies CASSLEGDGKLFF.

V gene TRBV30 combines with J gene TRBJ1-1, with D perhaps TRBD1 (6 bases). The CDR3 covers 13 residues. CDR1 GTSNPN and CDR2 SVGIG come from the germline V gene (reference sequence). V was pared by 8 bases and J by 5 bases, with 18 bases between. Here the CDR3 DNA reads TGTGCCGCAACCGCAGGGGAGAGGACTGAAGCTTTCTTT. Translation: CAATAGERTEAFF.

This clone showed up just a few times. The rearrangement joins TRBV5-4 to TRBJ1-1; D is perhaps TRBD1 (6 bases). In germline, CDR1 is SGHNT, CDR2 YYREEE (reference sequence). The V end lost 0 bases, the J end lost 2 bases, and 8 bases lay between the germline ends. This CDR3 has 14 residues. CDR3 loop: CASSLGQDNTEAFF. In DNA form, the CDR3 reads TGTGCCAGCAGCTTGGGACAGGACAACACTGAAGCTTTCTTT. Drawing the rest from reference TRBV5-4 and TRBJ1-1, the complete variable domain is ETGVTQSPTHLIKTRGQQVTLRCSSQSGHNTVSWYQQALGQGPQFIFQYYREEENGRGNFPPRFSGLQFPNYSSELNVNALELDDSALYLCASSLGQDNTEAFFGQGTRLTVV.

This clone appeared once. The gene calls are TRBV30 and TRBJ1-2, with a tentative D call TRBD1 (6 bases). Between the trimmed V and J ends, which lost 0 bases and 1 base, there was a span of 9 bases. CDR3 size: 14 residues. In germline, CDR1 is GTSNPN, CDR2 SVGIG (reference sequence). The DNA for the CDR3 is TGTGCCTGGAGTGTGGACAGCCTTAACTATGGCTACACCTTC. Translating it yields CAWSVDSLNYGYTF.

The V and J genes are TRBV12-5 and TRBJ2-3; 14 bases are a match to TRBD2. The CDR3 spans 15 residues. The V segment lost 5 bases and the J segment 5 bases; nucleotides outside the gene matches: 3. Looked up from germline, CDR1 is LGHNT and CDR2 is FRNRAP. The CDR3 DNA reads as TGTGCTAGTGGTCCGGGACTAGCGGGAGTAGATACGCAGTATTTT. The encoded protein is CASGPGLAGVDTQYF. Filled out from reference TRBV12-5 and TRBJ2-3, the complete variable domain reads DARVTQTPRHKVTEMGQEVTMRCQPILGHNTVFWYRQTMMQGLELLAYFRNRAPLDDSGMPKDRFSAEMPDATLATLKIQPSEPRDSAVYFCASGPGLAGVDTQYFGPGTRLTVL.

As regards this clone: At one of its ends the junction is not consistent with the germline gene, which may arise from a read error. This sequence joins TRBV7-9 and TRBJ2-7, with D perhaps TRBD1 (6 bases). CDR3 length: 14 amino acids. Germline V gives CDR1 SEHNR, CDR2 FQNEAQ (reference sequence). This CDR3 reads CSSSLGRTAYEQYF. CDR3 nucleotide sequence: TGTTCCAGCAGCTTAGGAAGGACAGCCTACGAGCAGTACTTC.

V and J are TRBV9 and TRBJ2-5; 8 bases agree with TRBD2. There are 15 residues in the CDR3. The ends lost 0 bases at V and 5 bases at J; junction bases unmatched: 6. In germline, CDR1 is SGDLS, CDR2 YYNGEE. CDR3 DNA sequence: TGTGCCAGCAGCGTAGGGGCCGGGAGGGAGGAGACCCAGTACTTC. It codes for CASSVGAGREETQYF.